This T cell receptor (beta chain) originates from a study of blood T cell repertoires in COVID-19. Background on the study: From the United States, Italy and Spain came samples of acute and convalescent COVID-19. The cDNA or gDNA used as material had been derived from T cells, B-cell-depleted T cells, or PBMCs.

CDR1 is SQVTM, CDR2 ANQGSEA, per germline. J gave up 4 bases and V 1 base, and 8 bases lay outside the gene matches. The CDR3 consists of 16 residues. In the authors' methods: Quantification of nucleated cells was approximated via reference gene primer amplification. Sequencing used immunoSEQ multiplex PCR; TCRdb keeps in-frame clones, though not all of them. From that table come the V and J calls and clone size; the DNA was used to work out D and trimming. The sample records under 500,000 clones, about 89% being singletons. The chain joins TRBV29-1 to TRBJ1-3; TRBD1 matches at 9 bases. The receptor was isolated from a woman under 40 with acute or convalescent COVID-19. The sequenced sample was peripheral blood. For the CDR3, the DNA is TGCAGCGTTGAAGGGGATTCGACAGGGGGAGGAAACACCATATATTTT. Amino acids: CSVEGDSTGGGNTIYF.